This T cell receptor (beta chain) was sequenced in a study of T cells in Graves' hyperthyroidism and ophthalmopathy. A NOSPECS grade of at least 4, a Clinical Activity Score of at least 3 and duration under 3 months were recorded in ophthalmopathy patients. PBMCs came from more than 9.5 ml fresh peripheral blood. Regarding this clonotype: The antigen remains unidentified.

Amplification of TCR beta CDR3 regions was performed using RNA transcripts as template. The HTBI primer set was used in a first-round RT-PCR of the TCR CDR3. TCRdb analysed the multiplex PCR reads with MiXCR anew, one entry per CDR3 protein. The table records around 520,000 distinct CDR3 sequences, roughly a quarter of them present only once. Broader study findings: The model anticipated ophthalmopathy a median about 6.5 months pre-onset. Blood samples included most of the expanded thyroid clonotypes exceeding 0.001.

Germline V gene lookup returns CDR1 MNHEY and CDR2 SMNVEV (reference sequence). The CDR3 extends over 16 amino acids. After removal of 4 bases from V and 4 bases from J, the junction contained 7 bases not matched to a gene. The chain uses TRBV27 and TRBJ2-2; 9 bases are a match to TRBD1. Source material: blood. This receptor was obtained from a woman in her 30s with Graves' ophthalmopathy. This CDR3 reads CASSYYDRGGTGELFF. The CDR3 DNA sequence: TGTGCCAGCAGTTACTACGACAGGGGGGGCACCGGGGAGCTGTTTTTT.